One sample yielded the 22 T cell receptor beta chains listed below, sequenced in a study of shared clonotypes between healthy human individuals (dated by TCRdb to between 2020 and 2021). CD8 naive samples consisted of CD45RO-negative cells that were positively selected for CCR7, yielding a CD45RA+CCR7+ population without TemRA cells. The receptor library was made with the immunoSEQ multiplex PCR assay. Here the immuneACCESS table is served through TCRdb, limited to in-frame sequences with V and J called. Missing clones are a known gap in these copies; in checked studies unresolved V genes cover under half, and the rest lacks a known reason. This sample lists 600,000 or so clones; approximately 95% were detected once. Approximately 0.11% of the sample lies in the top ten. Sequenced sample: naive CD8+ T cells sorted from blood. Sample cell subset or site, as interpreted from the label and publication: CD45RA+CCR7+. These receptors came from a woman in her thirties in good health.

The rearrangement uses TRBV29-1 and TRBJ2-1; 7 bases are shared with TRBD2. The CDR3 has 18 amino acids. Trimming at V came to 2 bases and at J to 3 bases, leaving 16 bases not matched to a gene. The germline V gene encodes CDR1 SQVTM and CDR2 ANQGSEA. DNA for the CDR3: TGCAGCGTTGAATGGCCCCTTGGCCTCGGGAGGAACTACAATGAGCAGTTCTTC. Translated, it gives CSVEWPLGLGRNYNEQFF.

V and J are TRBV4-1 and TRBJ1-2; no clear D gene. The V end lost 3 bases, the J end lost 7 bases, and 12 bases lay between the germline ends. CDR3 length equals 13 residues. The germline CDR1 and CDR2 sequences are MGHRA and YSYEKL. As DNA, the CDR3 is TGCGCCAGCAGCCAGTACCTAGTTTCTGGCTACACCTTC. Translated: CASSQYLVSGYTF.

This chain uses TRBV6-4 with TRBJ2-7; 7 bases line up with TRBD1. The CDR3 consists of 13 residues. Unmatched junction bases numbered 5, after V lost 5 bases and J lost 4 bases. Germline V lookup: CDR1 MRHNA, CDR2 SNTAGT. CDR3: CASSQGVGYEQYF. CDR3 DNA sequence: TGTGCCAGCAGTCAGGGGGTTGGTTACGAGCAGTACTTC.

This chain uses TRBV7-8 with TRBJ2-7; 7 bases line up with TRBD2. V was pared by 1 base and J by 2 bases, with 8 bases of the junction left unmatched. CDR1 is SGHVS and CDR2 is FQNEAQ in the germline V gene. The CDR3 runs to 16 residues. CDR3 amino acids: CASSLVSASGAYEQYF. The DNA for the CDR3 is TGTGCCAGCAGCTTAGTTAGCGCTAGCGGAGCCTACGAGCAGTACTTC.

V gene TRBV15 combines with J gene TRBJ2-1; 11 bases map to TRBD2. This CDR3 is 16 amino acids long. Germline V gives CDR1 LNHNV, CDR2 YYDKDF (reference sequence). The J segment lost 8 bases and the V segment lost 0 bases, leaving 6 bases of the junction unmatched. CDR3 residues: CATSRDFSGRVDEQFF. DNA of the CDR3: TGTGCCACCAGCAGAGATTTTAGCGGGAGGGTCGATGAGCAGTTCTTC.

The J gene is TRBJ1-2, the V gene TRBV5-4; possibly TRBD1 for D (5 bases). The CDR3 sequence is 14 residues long. Trimming took off 3 bases at V and 4 bases at J, with 13 bases between the two ends. Per the germline V gene, CDR1 is SGHNT and CDR2 is YYREEE (reference sequence). The CDR3 DNA sequence: TGTGCCAGCAGCTGGCAAGGGACCGGCTATGGCTACACCTTC. This sequence encodes CASSWQGTGYGYTF.

The gene calls are TRBV6-1 and TRBJ2-7; 11 bases fit TRBD1. The V segment lost 0 bases and the J segment 9 bases; nucleotides outside the gene matches: 7. CDR1 and CDR2 from the germline V gene are MNHNS and SASEGT. There are 15 residues in the CDR3. CDR3 residues: CASSEAGTGGAGQYF. DNA of the CDR3: TGTGCCAGCAGTGAAGCCGGGACAGGGGGAGCCGGGCAGTACTTC.

The chain recombines TRBV27 with TRBJ2-6; no firm D call. Trimming removed 8 bases from V and 0 bases from J, with 8 bases in between. CDR1 MNHEY and CDR2 SMNVEV come from the germline V gene (reference sequence). This CDR3 has 14 amino acids. As DNA, the CDR3 is TGTGCCAGCTCCCGGTTCTCTGGGGCCAACGTCCTGACTTTC. Translated, it gives CASSRFSGANVLTF.

This sequence joins TRBV28 and TRBJ1-1; D unresolved. The CDR3 runs to 13 residues. Trimming removed 7 bases from V and 4 bases from J, with 13 bases in between. Germline V gene lookup returns CDR1 MDHEN and CDR2 SYDVKM. CDR3 in amino acids: CASKWEEGTEAFF. Written as DNA, the CDR3 is TGTGCCAGCAAATGGGAGGAGGGCACTGAAGCTTTCTTT.

The rearrangement joins TRBV13 to TRBJ2-7; 8 nucleotides line up with TRBD2. V shed 4 bases, J shed 2 bases, and the junction held 10 bases outside the gene matches. There are 16 residues in the CDR3. Germline V CDR1 and CDR2: PRHDT, FYEKMQ (reference sequence). The CDR3 sequence: CASSSTLAGPTYEQYF. CDR3 in DNA: TGTGCCAGCAGCTCAACCCTAGCGGGCCCTACCTACGAGCAGTACTTC. The full variable domain, its missing parts supplied by reference TRBV13 and TRBJ2-7, is AAGVIQSPRHLIKEKRETATLKCYPIPRHDTVYWYQQGPGQDPQFLISFYEKMQSDKGSIPDRFSAQQFSDYHSELNMSSLELGDSALYFCASSSTLAGPTYEQYFGPGTRLTVT.

This chain links TRBV5-8 with TRBJ2-7; D unresolved. V lost 0 bases to trimming and J lost 6 bases, with 7 bases between them. There are 12 residues in the CDR3. CDR1 and CDR2 (germline): SGHTS, YDEGEE. In nucleotides, the CDR3 is TGTGCCAGCAGCTTGGAAGTCCTCGAGCAGTACTTC. Translated: CASSLEVLEQYF.

The gene calls are TRBV5-4 and TRBJ1-4; D is unclear. There are 14 residues in the CDR3. V lost 0 bases and J lost 5, with 8 bases in between. Germline V gene sequence: CDR1 SGHNT, CDR2 YYREEE (reference sequence). The DNA for the CDR3 is TGTGCCAGCAGCTTGGGTCAGATCAATGAAAAACTGTTTTTT. Protein: CASSLGQINEKLFF. The full variable domain, in which reference TRBV5-4 and TRBJ1-4 provide the parts outside the CDR3, is ETGVTQSPTHLIKTRGQQVTLRCSSQSGHNTVSWYQQALGQGPQFIFQYYREEENGRGNFPPRFSGLQFPNYSSELNVNALELDDSALYLCASSLGQINEKLFFGSGTQLSVL.

The chain joins TRBV7-9 to TRBJ1-1; D possibly corresponds to TRBD1 (6 bases). Per the germline V gene, CDR1 is SEHNR and CDR2 is FQNEAQ (reference sequence). This CDR3 spans 14 amino acids. Trimming shortened V by 1 base and J by 4 bases, and 10 bases separated the two germline ends. The CDR3 is CASSLGGAVTEAFF. The CDR3 DNA reads as TGTGCCAGCAGCTTAGGGGGGGCCGTCACTGAAGCTTTCTTT.

The chain joins TRBV7-8 to TRBJ2-7; D may correspond to TRBD1 or TRBD2 (6 bases each). Looked up from germline, CDR1 is SGHVS and CDR2 is FQNEAQ. This CDR3 is 14 amino acids long. With 4 bases removed from V and 6 bases from J, the gap between germline ends came to 16 bases. The CDR3 loop reads CASSWVEGDREQYF. CDR3 DNA sequence: TGTGCCAGCAGCTGGGTGGAGGGGGATCGCGAGCAGTACTTC.

The table lists this clone with a count of one. The V call is TRBV6-5, the J call TRBJ2-7; 7 bases map to TRBD1. Germline V lookup: CDR1 MNHEY, CDR2 SVGAGI. This CDR3 has 15 residues. Trimming took 4 bases from V and 3 from J; bases not matched to a gene: 9. The CDR3 reads CASSSAPGQYYEQYF. The CDR3 nucleotides read TGTGCCAGCAGTTCCGCCCCGGGACAGTACTACGAGCAGTACTTC.

A remark on this clone: At one of its ends the junction is not consistent with the germline gene, which may arise from a read error. The chain uses TRBV2 and TRBJ1-1; perhaps TRBD1 as D (5 bases). The CDR3 is 14 residues long. Germline V CDR1 and CDR2: SNHLY, FYNNEI. As DNA, the CDR3 is TGTGCCAGCAGGGAAGACAGCCTAAACACTGAAGCTTTCTTT. It specifies CASREDSLNTEAFF.

The chain has TRBV4-1 and TRBJ2-7; no reliable D call. Trimming removed 2 bases from V and 6 bases from J, with 11 bases in between. The CDR3 extends over 13 amino acids. CDR1 is MGHRA and CDR2 is YSYEKL in the germline V gene. The CDR3 DNA reads TGCGCCAGCAGCCAAACAGAAAGCGTCGAGCAGTACTTC. It translates to CASSQTESVEQYF.

The V call is TRBV6-1, the J call TRBJ1-2; D gene unclear. The CDR3 is 13 residues long. Germline V gene sequence: CDR1 MNHNS, CDR2 SASEGT. With 3 bases removed from V and 5 bases from J, the gap between germline ends came to 10 bases. The CDR3 sequence is CASSDGPAYGYTF. CDR3 DNA sequence: TGTGCCAGCAGTGACGGACCCGCGTATGGCTACACCTTC.

J is TRBJ2-1 and V is TRBV11-2; 11 bases line up with TRBD1. This CDR3 is built from 13 residues. Losses at the gene ends were 6 bases for V and 8 bases for J; bases not matched to a gene: 3. Germline V gene lookup returns CDR1 SGHAT and CDR2 FQNNGV. This CDR3 reads CASRDRGRYEQFF. CDR3 nucleotide sequence: TGTGCCAGCAGGGACAGGGGGCGTTATGAGCAGTTCTTC.

The table lists this clone with a count of one. The CDR3 reads CASSEWQGVDYGYTF. CDR3 bases: TGTGCCAGCAGTGAATGGCAGGGCGTCGACTATGGCTACACCTTC. J is TRBJ1-2 and V is TRBV6-1; maybe TRBD1 (5 bases). Germline V gene lookup returns CDR1 MNHNS and CDR2 SASEGT. Between the trimmed V and J ends, which lost 2 bases and 3 bases, there was a span of 13 bases. The length of the CDR3 is 15 residues.

The chain combines TRBV30 with TRBJ2-1; 7 bases agree with TRBD2. Germline V gives CDR1 GTSNPN, CDR2 SVGIG (reference sequence). The CDR3 spans 12 residues. Germline trimming cut 7 bases from V and 8 bases from J; bases unmatched to any gene: 8. The CDR3 DNA reads TGTGCCTCAAGCGGGGAAGGAGATGAGCAGTTCTTC. Protein product: CASSGEGDEQFF.

The chain joins TRBV29-1 to TRBJ2-1; no reliable D call. Germline loops: CDR1 SQVTM, CDR2 ANQGSEA. The CDR3 loop spans 11 amino acids. V lost 4 bases to trimming and J lost 5 bases, with 6 bases between them. CDR3 protein: CSVAGNNEQFF. Written as DNA, the CDR3 is TGCAGCGTTGCCGGTAACAATGAGCAGTTCTTC.